Listed below are T cell receptor beta chains from one sample, sequenced in a study of siplizumab effects on memory and regulatory T cells. The assay was immunoSEQ multiplex PCR, and TCRdb's table has in-frame clones only and misses some. This table has 50,000 to 55,000 clones, less than 98% appearing once. The sequencing sample was made of naive CD4+ T cells sorted from blood. The source of these receptors is a human donor in good health. Both conserved end residues are part of each CDR3. A D gene is named only where the DNA matches it firmly. A clone size is listed for some rows: how often the clone was seen (once, few, many), or a class if it is expanded.

CDR3 length: 13
V gene: TRBV29-1
clone size: .
D gene: .
J gene: TRBJ1-1
CDR3 DNA: TGCAGCGTCCAGGGAAGGGGTAGGACTGAAGCTTTCTTT
CDR3 protein: CSVQGRGRTEAFF

CDR3 length: 13
V gene: TRBV5-1
clone size: .
D gene: .
J gene: TRBJ2-7
CDR3 DNA: TGCGCCAGCAGTCGTGACCATTCCTACGAGCAGTACTTC
CDR3 protein: CASSRDHSYEQYF

CDR3 length: 16
V gene: TRBV5-4
clone size: .
D gene: .
J gene: TRBJ2-5
CDR3 DNA: TGTGCCAGCAGCTTGGGGAGGAGGGAACGGGGGGAGACCCAGTACTTC
CDR3 protein: CASSLGRRERGETQYF

CDR3 length: 14
V gene: TRBV10-3
clone size: .
D gene: .
J gene: TRBJ1-4
CDR3 DNA: TGTGCCATCAGTGAAGGGGGGCATCGAGAAAAACTGTTTTTT
CDR3 protein: CAISEGGHREKLFF

CDR3 length: 15
V gene: TRBV9
clone size: .
D gene: TRBD1
J gene: TRBJ1-4
CDR3 DNA: TGTGCCAGCAGCCCTGGGACAGGGGTTCGTGAAAAACTGTTTTTT
CDR3 protein: CASSPGTGVREKLFF

CDR3 length: 10
V gene: TRBV7-9
clone size: once
D gene: .
J gene: TRBJ2-3
CDR3 DNA: TGTGCCAGCGTTGGAGATACGCAGTATTTT
CDR3 protein: CASVGDTQYF

CDR3 length: 12
V gene: TRBV11-2
clone size: few
D gene: .
J gene: TRBJ1-5
CDR3 DNA: TGTGCCAGCAGCTCACAAGATCAGCCCCAGCATTTT
CDR3 protein: CASSSQDQPQHF

CDR3 length: 16
V gene: TRBV19
clone size: .
D gene: TRBD2
J gene: TRBJ2-7
CDR3 DNA: TGTGCCAGTAGTATCGGACTAGCGGGAGCCCTCTACGAGCAGTACTTC
CDR3 protein: CASSIGLAGALYEQYF

CDR3 length: 15
V gene: TRBV2
clone size: .
D gene: TRBD1
J gene: TRBJ1-6
CDR3 DNA: TGTGCCAGCAGTGAACAGACAGGGGATAATTCACCCCTCCACTTT
CDR3 protein: CASSEQTGDNSPLHF

CDR3 length: 14
V gene: TRBV12-5
clone size: .
D gene: .
J gene: TRBJ2-2
CDR3 DNA: TGTGCTAGTGCCCAGGGGATCAACACCGGGGAGCTGTTTTTT
CDR3 protein: CASAQGINTGELFF

CDR3 length: 13
V gene: TRBV19
clone size: .
D gene: .
J gene: TRBJ2-1
CDR3 DNA: TGTGCCAGTAGGGACAGTAGGAACAATGAGCAGTTCTTC
CDR3 protein: CASRDSRNNEQFF

CDR3 length: 12
V gene: TRBV11-3
clone size: .
D gene: TRBD2
J gene: TRBJ2-1
CDR3 DNA: TGTGCCAGCAGGCAGCGGGATTCGATCCAGTTCTTC
CDR3 protein: CASRQRDSIQFF

CDR3 length: 15
V gene: TRBV7-2
clone size: .
D gene: TRBD1
J gene: TRBJ1-2
CDR3 DNA: TGTGCCAGCAGCTGGGGCTCCGGGACAGGGGCGAGCTACACCTTC
CDR3 protein: CASSWGSGTGASYTF

CDR3 length: 11
V gene: TRBV11-3
clone size: .
D gene: .
J gene: TRBJ2-1
CDR3 DNA: TGTGCCAGCAGCTCGAGAGATGAGCAGTTCTTC
CDR3 protein: CASSSRDEQFF

CDR3 length: 13
V gene: TRBV19
clone size: .
D gene: .
J gene: TRBJ2-7
CDR3 DNA: TGTGCCAGTAGTACCGGGGGCAGCTACGAGCAGTACTTC
CDR3 protein: CASSTGGSYEQYF

CDR3 length: 15
V gene: TRBV19
clone size: .
D gene: TRBD1
J gene: TRBJ1-1
CDR3 DNA: TGTGCCAGTAGTATAAGGACAGGGCTGAACACTGAAGCTTTCTTT
CDR3 protein: CASSIRTGLNTEAFF

CDR3 length: 16
V gene: TRBV7-6
clone size: .
D gene: TRBD1
J gene: TRBJ2-2
CDR3 DNA: TGTGCCAGCAGCTCAGGGGGCTGGAGGAACACCGGGGAGCTGTTTTTT
CDR3 protein: CASSSGGWRNTGELFF

CDR3 length: 11
V gene: TRBV29-1
clone size: .
D gene: .
J gene: TRBJ2-1
CDR3 DNA: TGCAGCGTTGAAATGGTCGAAAAAGTTTTCTTC
CDR3 protein: CSVEMVEKVFF

CDR3 length: 14
V gene: TRBV29-1
clone size: .
D gene: .
J gene: TRBJ1-1
CDR3 DNA: TGCAGCGTTGTCATGGGGGGCTTGAACACTGAAGCTTTCTTT
CDR3 protein: CSVVMGGLNTEAFF

CDR3 length: 11
V gene: TRBV25-1
clone size: .
D gene: .
J gene: TRBJ1-2
CDR3 DNA: TGTGCCAGCAGTGAAAGTTTTGGGTACACCTTC
CDR3 protein: CASSESFGYTF

CDR3 length: 14
V gene: TRBV5-6
clone size: .
D gene: TRBD1
J gene: TRBJ1-1
CDR3 DNA: TGTGCCAGCAGCTGGGATGACAGGGCCACTGAAGCTTTCTTT
CDR3 protein: CASSWDDRATEAFF

CDR3 length: 13
V gene: TRBV5-6
clone size: .
D gene: .
J gene: TRBJ2-3
CDR3 DNA: TGTGCCAGCAGCAGGACTCTGACAGATACGCAGTATTTT
CDR3 protein: CASSRTLTDTQYF

CDR3 length: 15
V gene: TRBV5-1
clone size: .
D gene: .
J gene: TRBJ1-2
CDR3 DNA: TGCGCCAGCAGCTTGGAAGTGGGGCGGATCTATGGCTACACCTTC
CDR3 protein: CASSLEVGRIYGYTF

CDR3 length: 16
V gene: TRBV12-5
clone size: .
D gene: .
J gene: TRBJ2-3
CDR3 DNA: TGTGCTAGTGGTTTGGTAACGGGTAGCGCCACAGATACGCAGTATTTT
CDR3 protein: CASGLVTGSATDTQYF

CDR3 length: 18
V gene: TRBV5-1
clone size: .
D gene: TRBD2
J gene: TRBJ2-2
CDR3 DNA: TGCGCCAGCAGCCCCCTCGTGGCGGGAGGCATCCACACCGGGGAGCTGTTTTTT
CDR3 protein: CASSPLVAGGIHTGELFF

CDR3 length: 15
V gene: TRBV5-8
clone size: .
D gene: .
J gene: TRBJ2-3
CDR3 DNA: TGTGCCAGCAGCTTCTCAGGGGTCAGCACAGATACGCAGTATTTT
CDR3 protein: CASSFSGVSTDTQYF

CDR3 length: 15
V gene: TRBV15
clone size: few
D gene: .
J gene: TRBJ1-5
CDR3 DNA: TGTGCCACCAGCAGAGATTTTATCAGGGACCAGCCCCAGCATTTT
CDR3 protein: CATSRDFIRDQPQHF

CDR3 length: 11
V gene: TRBV11-3
clone size: .
D gene: .
J gene: TRBJ2-5
CDR3 DNA: TGTGCCAGCAGCTTCCAAGAGACCCAGTACTTC
CDR3 protein: CASSFQETQYF

CDR3 length: 13
V gene: TRBV6-6
clone size: once
D gene: .
J gene: TRBJ2-1
CDR3 DNA: TGTGCCAGCAGTTACAGGAGGGGCGATGAGCAGTTCTTC
CDR3 protein: CASSYRRGDEQFF

CDR3 length: 13
V gene: TRBV5-4
clone size: .
D gene: .
J gene: TRBJ2-3
CDR3 DNA: TGTGCCAGCAGACGGACAGCCACAGATACGCAGTATTTT
CDR3 protein: CASRRTATDTQYF

CDR3 length: 14
V gene: TRBV7-2
clone size: .
D gene: .
J gene: TRBJ1-5
CDR3 DNA: TGTGCCAGCAGCTTAGCGTCAGTTAATCAGCCCCAGCATTTT
CDR3 protein: CASSLASVNQPQHF

CDR3 length: 15
V gene: TRBV5-1
clone size: .
D gene: .
J gene: TRBJ1-3
CDR3 DNA: TGCGCCAGCAGCATAGACAGGAACTCTGGAAACACCATATATTTT
CDR3 protein: CASSIDRNSGNTIYF

CDR3 length: 11
V gene: TRBV6-6
clone size: .
D gene: .
J gene: TRBJ2-3
CDR3 DNA: TGTGCCAGCCGGGACCCTGATACGCAGTATTTT
CDR3 protein: CASRDPDTQYF

CDR3 length: 12
V gene: TRBV2
clone size: .
D gene: .
J gene: TRBJ2-7
CDR3 DNA: TGTGCCAGCAATCTTAATTTTTACGAGCAGTACTTC
CDR3 protein: CASNLNFYEQYF

CDR3 length: 17
V gene: TRBV7-6
clone size: once
D gene: TRBD2
J gene: TRBJ2-1
CDR3 DNA: TGTGCCAGCAGCCGTGGACTAGCGGGAGCGGGATACAATGAGCAGTTCTTC
CDR3 protein: CASSRGLAGAGYNEQFF

CDR3 length: 15
V gene: TRBV7-6
clone size: .
D gene: .
J gene: TRBJ2-1
CDR3 DNA: TGTGCCAGCAGCTTAGTGGAGGGGGTCTACAATGAGCAGTTCTTC
CDR3 protein: CASSLVEGVYNEQFF

CDR3 length: 15
V gene: TRBV28
clone size: .
D gene: .
J gene: TRBJ1-3
CDR3 DNA: TGTGCCAGCAGTTTTCGGCGGGTAACTGGAAACACCATATATTTT
CDR3 protein: CASSFRRVTGNTIYF

CDR3 length: 15
V gene: TRBV15
clone size: .
D gene: TRBD1
J gene: TRBJ2-1
CDR3 DNA: TGTGCCACCAGCAGAGATACAGGGGGCTGGGGTGAGCAGTTCTTC
CDR3 protein: CATSRDTGGWGEQFF

CDR3 length: 14
V gene: TRBV7-8
clone size: .
D gene: TRBD1
J gene: TRBJ1-6
CDR3 DNA: TGTGCCAGCAGCAAGGGACAGGTTAATTCACCCCTCCACTTT
CDR3 protein: CASSKGQVNSPLHF

CDR3 length: 16
V gene: TRBV5-1
clone size: .
D gene: TRBD2
J gene: TRBJ2-1
CDR3 DNA: TGCGCCAGCAGCTTGACTAGCGGGAGCTCCTACAATGAGCAGTTCTTC
CDR3 protein: CASSLTSGSSYNEQFF

CDR3 length: 13
V gene: TRBV19
clone size: .
D gene: TRBD1
J gene: TRBJ1-2
CDR3 DNA: TGTGCCAGTAGGCCGGACAGGGACTATGGCTACACCTTC
CDR3 protein: CASRPDRDYGYTF

CDR3 length: 15
V gene: TRBV6-6
clone size: .
D gene: .
J gene: TRBJ2-7
CDR3 DNA: TGTGCCAGCAGTTACTCTGAGTCTCTTACCTACGAGCAGTACTTC
CDR3 protein: CASSYSESLTYEQYF

CDR3 length: 16
V gene: TRBV4-1
clone size: .
D gene: TRBD1
J gene: TRBJ1-4
CDR3 DNA: TGCGCCAGCAGCTGGCGGACAGGGGCTAGGGATGAAAAACTGTTTTTT
CDR3 protein: CASSWRTGARDEKLFF

CDR3 length: 15
V gene: TRBV30
clone size: .
D gene: TRBD2
J gene: TRBJ2-2
CDR3 DNA: TGTGCCTGGAGTCAAGGAGCTAGCGGGGCCGGGGAGCTGTTTTTT
CDR3 protein: CAWSQGASGAGELFF

CDR3 length: 11
V gene: TRBV6-1
clone size: .
D gene: TRBD1
J gene: TRBJ1-3
CDR3 DNA: TGTGCCAGCAGTTCCCAGGGACAGCGATATTTT
CDR3 protein: CASSSQGQRYF

CDR3 length: 13
V gene: TRBV6-1
clone size: .
D gene: .
J gene: TRBJ2-3
CDR3 DNA: TGTGCCAGCTTTCCCGGGCCCACAGATACGCAGTATTTT
CDR3 protein: CASFPGPTDTQYF

CDR3 length: 14
V gene: TRBV7-2
clone size: .
D gene: TRBD1
J gene: TRBJ2-7
CDR3 DNA: TGTGCCAGCAGCCGGACAGGGGGCAGGTACGAGCAGTACTTC
CDR3 protein: CASSRTGGRYEQYF